This T cell receptor (beta chain) was identified in a study of response to subunit inactivated influenza vaccine. A single record per CDR3 protein comes from TCRdb applying MiXCR to the RT-PCR reads. Of roughly 620,000 distinct CDR3 sequences in the sample, approximately 11% were seen once. This clonotype has at least ten counts. Looked up from germline, CDR1 is MNHNY and CDR2 is SVGAGI (reference sequence). V was cut by 6 bases and J by 5 bases, with 7 bases left in between. The CDR3 is 12 amino acids. The sample was also linked to a second study, of T cells expressing NK-cell markers. Per that study: 5'RACE template switching built TCR beta cDNA with unique molecular identifiers. It was sorted CD3+CD56-NKG2C+, CD3+CD56+NKG2C- and CD3+CD56+NKG2C+ T cells that provided the TCR beta repertoires. HCMV specificity of the expanded NKG2C+ T cell clones was not established.

The TCR originated in a middle-aged man who received an inactivated influenza vaccine. This sequence joins TRBV6-6 and TRBJ2-2; tentative D call: TRBD1 (6 bases). This specimen was PBMCs from blood, taken on the day of vaccination. The CDR3 sequence: CASRTGTGELFF. The CDR3 DNA follows: TGTGCCAGCAGAACAGGGACCGGGGAGCTGTTTTTT.